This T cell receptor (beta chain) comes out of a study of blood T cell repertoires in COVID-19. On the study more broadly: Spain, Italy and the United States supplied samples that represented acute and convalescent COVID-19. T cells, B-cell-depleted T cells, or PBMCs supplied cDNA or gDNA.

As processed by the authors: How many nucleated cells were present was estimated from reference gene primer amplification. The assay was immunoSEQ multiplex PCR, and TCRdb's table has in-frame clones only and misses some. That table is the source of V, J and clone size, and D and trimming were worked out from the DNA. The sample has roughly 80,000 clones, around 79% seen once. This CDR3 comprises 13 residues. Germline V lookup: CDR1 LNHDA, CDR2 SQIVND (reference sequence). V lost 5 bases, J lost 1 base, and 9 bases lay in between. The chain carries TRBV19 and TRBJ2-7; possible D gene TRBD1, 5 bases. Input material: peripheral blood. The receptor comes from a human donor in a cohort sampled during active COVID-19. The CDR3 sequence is CASSSTASYEQYF. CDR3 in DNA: TGTGCCAGTAGTTCGACAGCTTCCTACGAGCAGTACTTC.